The TCR beta chain under discussion was sequenced for a study of OX40 agonist ivuxolimab in advanced cancers. The study's findings and limits: At doses 0.1 to 3.0 mg/kg, CD4+ and CD8+ clones expanded. Expanded clones were, on average, more numerous in CD8+ T cells than in CD4+.

Notes on this clone: What it binds is unknown.

Germline V gene lookup returns CDR1 SGHRS and CDR2 YFSETQ. The CDR3 spans 15 residues. V was trimmed by 6 bases and J by 1 base, leaving 16 bases between them. Produced via immunoSEQ multiplex PCR; TCRdb's table is partial and in-frame only. The table shows 60,000 or so clones, with 80% to 85% occurring only once. The chain joins TRBV5-1 to TRBJ1-1; the D gene is possibly TRBD1 (6 bases). This material consisted of CD4+ or CD8+ T cells sorted from blood, taken in a trial of the OX40 agonist ivuxolimab. This TCR derives from an adult with an advanced solid tumor such as melanoma, head and neck, liver or kidney cancer. CDR3 coding DNA: TGCGCCAGCACCTTTAACAGGGAATCGAACACTGAAGCTTTCTTT. Translation: CASTFNRESNTEAFF.